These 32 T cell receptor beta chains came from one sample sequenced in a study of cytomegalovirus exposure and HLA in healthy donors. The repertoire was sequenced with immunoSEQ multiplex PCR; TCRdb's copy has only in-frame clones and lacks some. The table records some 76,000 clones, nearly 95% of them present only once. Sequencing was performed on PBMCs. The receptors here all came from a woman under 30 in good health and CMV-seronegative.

The CDR3 protein is CASSEAGTGNNQPQHF. The CDR3 coding sequence is TGTGCCAGCAGTGAAGCCGGGACAGGGAACAATCAGCCCCAGCATTTT. J is TRBJ1-5 and V is TRBV6-4; 9 bases map to TRBD1. The CDR3 is 16 residues long. The V gene end was trimmed by 3 bases and the J gene end by 3 bases; junction bases not matched to a gene: 6. Per the germline V gene, CDR1 is MRHNA and CDR2 is SNTAGT.

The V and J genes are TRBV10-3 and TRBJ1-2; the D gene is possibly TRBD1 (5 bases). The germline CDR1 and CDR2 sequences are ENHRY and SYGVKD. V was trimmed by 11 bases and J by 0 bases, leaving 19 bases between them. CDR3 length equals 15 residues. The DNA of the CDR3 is TGTGCCGTACGGCAGGGACTTCAGTCTAACTATGGCTACACCTTC. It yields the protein CAVRQGLQSNYGYTF.

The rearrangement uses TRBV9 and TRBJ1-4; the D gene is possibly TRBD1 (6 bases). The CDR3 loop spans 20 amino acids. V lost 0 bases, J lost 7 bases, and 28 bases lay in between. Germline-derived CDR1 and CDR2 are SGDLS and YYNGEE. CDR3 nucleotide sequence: TGTGCCAGCAGCGTAGACCTCGGAGCGGGGACAACGATTGCCGGTGAAAAACTGTTTTTT. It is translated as CASSVDLGAGTTIAGEKLFF. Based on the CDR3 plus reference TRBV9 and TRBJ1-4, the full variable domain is DSGVTQTPKHLITATGQRVTLRCSPRSGDLSVYWYQQSLDQGLQFLIQYYNGEERAKGNILERFSAQQFPDLHSELNLSSLELGDSALYFCASSVDLGAGTTIAGEKLFFGSGTQLSVL.

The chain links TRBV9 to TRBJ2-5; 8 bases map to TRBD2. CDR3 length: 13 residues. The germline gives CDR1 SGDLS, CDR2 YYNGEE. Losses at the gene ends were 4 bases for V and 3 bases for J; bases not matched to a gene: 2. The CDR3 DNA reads TGTGCCAGCAGCCCCGGGGGGGAAGAGACCCAGTACTTC. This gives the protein CASSPGGEETQYF.

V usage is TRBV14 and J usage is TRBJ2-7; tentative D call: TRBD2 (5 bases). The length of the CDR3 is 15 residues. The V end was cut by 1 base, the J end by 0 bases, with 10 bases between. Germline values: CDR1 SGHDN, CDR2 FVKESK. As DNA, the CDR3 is TGTGCCAGCAGCCAAGTCGGGGAGAGCTCCTACGAGCAGTACTTC. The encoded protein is CASSQVGESSYEQYF.

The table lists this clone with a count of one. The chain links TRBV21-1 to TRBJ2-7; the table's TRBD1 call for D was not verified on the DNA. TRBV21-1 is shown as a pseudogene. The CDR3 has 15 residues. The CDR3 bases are TGTGCCAGCAGCAAAGCCGGGACAAACTCCTACGAGCAGTACTTC. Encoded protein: CASSKAGTNSYEQYF.

As DNA, the CDR3 is TGTGCCAGCAGCTTAGCGTCTTGGGGAGGAGGCACCGGGGAGCTGTTTTTT. Its protein is CASSLASWGGGTGELFF. The chain is built from TRBV11-2 and TRBJ2-2, with D perhaps matching TRBD2 (6 bases). V gave up 1 base and J gave up 4 bases, with 16 bases separating them. The CDR3 runs 17 residues. CDR1 is SGHAT and CDR2 is FQNNGV in the germline V gene. Combining the CDR3 with reference TRBV11-2 and TRBJ2-2 gives the whole variable domain EAGVAQSPRYKIIEKRQSVAFWCNPISGHATLYWYQQILGQGPKLLIQFQNNGVVDDSQLPKDRFSAERLKGVDSTLKIQPAKLEDSAVYLCASSLASWGGGTGELFFGEGSRLTVL.

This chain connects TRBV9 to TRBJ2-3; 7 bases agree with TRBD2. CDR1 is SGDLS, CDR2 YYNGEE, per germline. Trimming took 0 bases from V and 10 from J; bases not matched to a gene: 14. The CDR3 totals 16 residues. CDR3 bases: TGTGCCAGCAGCGTAGAGAGCGAAGGGAGGGCCTCTCCGCAGTATTTT. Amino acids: CASSVESEGRASPQYF.

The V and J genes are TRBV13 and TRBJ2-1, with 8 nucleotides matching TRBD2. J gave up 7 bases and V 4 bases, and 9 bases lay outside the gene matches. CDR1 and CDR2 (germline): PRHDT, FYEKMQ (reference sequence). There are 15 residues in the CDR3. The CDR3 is CASSSSGRVSNEQFF. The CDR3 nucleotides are TGTGCCAGCAGCTCAAGCGGGAGAGTATCGAATGAGCAGTTCTTC.

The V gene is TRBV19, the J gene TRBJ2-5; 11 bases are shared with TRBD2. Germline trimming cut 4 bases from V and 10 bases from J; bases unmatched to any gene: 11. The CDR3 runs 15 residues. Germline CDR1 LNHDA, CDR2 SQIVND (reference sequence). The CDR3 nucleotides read TGTGCCAGTAGTAAGGCCAAGACTAGCGGGGTAAACCAGTACTTC. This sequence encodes CASSKAKTSGVNQYF. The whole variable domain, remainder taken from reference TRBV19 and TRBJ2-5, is DGGITQSPKYLFRKEGQNVTLSCEQNLNHDAMYWYRQDPGQGLRLIYYSQIVNDFQKGDIAEGYSVSREKKESFPLTVTSAQKNPTAFYLCASSKAKTSGVNQYFGPGTRLLVL.

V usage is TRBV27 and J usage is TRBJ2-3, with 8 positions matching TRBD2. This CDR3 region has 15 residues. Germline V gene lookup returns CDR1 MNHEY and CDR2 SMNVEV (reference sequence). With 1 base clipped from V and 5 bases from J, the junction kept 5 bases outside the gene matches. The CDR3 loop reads CASSLFGGAGDTQYF. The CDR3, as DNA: TGTGCCAGCAGTTTATTCGGGGGGGCTGGAGATACGCAGTATTTT.

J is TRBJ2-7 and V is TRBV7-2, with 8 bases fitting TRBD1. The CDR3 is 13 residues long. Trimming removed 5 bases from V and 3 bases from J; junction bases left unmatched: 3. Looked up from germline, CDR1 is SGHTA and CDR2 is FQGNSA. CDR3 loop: CASSPDRDYEQYF. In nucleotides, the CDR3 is TGTGCCAGCAGCCCGGACAGGGACTACGAGCAGTACTTC.

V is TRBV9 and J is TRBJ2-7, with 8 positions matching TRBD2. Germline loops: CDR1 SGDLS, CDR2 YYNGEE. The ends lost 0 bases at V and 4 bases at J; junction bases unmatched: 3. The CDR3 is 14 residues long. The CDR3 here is CASSVGASGYEQYF. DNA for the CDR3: TGTGCCAGCAGCGTAGGGGCTAGCGGGTACGAGCAGTACTTC. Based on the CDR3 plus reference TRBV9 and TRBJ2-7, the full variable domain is DSGVTQTPKHLITATGQRVTLRCSPRSGDLSVYWYQQSLDQGLQFLIQYYNGEERAKGNILERFSAQQFPDLHSELNLSSLELGDSALYFCASSVGASGYEQYFGPGTRLTVT.

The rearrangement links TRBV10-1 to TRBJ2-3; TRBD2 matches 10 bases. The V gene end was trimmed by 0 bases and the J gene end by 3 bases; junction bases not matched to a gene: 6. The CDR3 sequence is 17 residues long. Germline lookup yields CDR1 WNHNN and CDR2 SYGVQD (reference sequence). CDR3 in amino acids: CASSESVVSGRTDTQYF. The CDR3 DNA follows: TGCGCCAGCAGTGAGTCGGTTGTTAGCGGGAGGACAGATACGCAGTATTTT.

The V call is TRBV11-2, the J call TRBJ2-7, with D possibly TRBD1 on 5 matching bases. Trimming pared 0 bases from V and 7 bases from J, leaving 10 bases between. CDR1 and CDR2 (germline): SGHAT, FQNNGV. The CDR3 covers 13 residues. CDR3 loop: CASSLDRVGEQYF. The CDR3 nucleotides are TGTGCCAGCAGCTTAGACAGGGTAGGGGAGCAGTACTTC.

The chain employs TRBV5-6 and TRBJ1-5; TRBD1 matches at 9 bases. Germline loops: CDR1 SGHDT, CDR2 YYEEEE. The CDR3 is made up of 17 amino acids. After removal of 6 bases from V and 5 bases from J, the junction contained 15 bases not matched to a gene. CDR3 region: CASTVTQGDRAHQPQHF. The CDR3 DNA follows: TGTGCCAGCACCGTAACCCAGGGGGACAGGGCCCATCAGCCCCAGCATTTT.

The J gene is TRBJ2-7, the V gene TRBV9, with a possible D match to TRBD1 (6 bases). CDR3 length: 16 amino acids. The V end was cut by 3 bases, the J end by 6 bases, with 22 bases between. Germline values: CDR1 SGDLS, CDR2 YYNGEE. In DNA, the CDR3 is TGTGCCAGCAGCGGTCGGGTACAGGGAGAAAATAGCGAGCAGTACTTC. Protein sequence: CASSGRVQGENSEQYF.

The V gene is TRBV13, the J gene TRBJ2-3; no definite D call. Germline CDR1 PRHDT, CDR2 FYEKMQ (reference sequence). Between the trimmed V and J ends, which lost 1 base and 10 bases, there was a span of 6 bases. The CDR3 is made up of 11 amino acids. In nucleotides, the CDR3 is TGTGCCAGCAGCTTAGAGAGCTCGCAGTATTTT. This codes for CASSLESSQYF.

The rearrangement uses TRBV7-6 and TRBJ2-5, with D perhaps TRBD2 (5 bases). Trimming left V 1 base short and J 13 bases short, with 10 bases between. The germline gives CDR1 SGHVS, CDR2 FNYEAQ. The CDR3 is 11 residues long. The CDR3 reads CASSLERYLYF. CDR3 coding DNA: TGTGCCAGCAGCTTAGAGCGGTACCTGTACTTC.

CDR3 sequence: CASTRREFDREPTEAFF. CDR3 nucleotide sequence: TGCGCCAGCACCCGCCGGGAGTTCGACAGGGAGCCCACTGAAGCTTTCTTT. The V gene is TRBV4-3, the J gene TRBJ1-1, with 7 nucleotides matching TRBD1. The V and J ends lost 7 bases and 4 bases, in that order; junction bases with no gene match: 18. The CDR3 is made up of 17 amino acids. Germline values: CDR1 LGHNA, CDR2 YSLEER.

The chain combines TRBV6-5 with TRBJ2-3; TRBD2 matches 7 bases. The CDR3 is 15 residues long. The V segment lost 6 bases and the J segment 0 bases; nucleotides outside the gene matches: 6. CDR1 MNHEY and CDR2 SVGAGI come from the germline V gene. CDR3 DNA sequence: TGTGCCAGCAGCCTTTCGGGGGGAAGCACAGATACGCAGTATTTT. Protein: CASSLSGGSTDTQYF.

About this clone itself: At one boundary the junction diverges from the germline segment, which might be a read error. The CDR3 reads CASSSQATNSEAFF. The CDR3 DNA reads TGTGCCAGCAGCTCTCAGGCTACAAACAGTGAAGCTTTCTTT. The chain links TRBV11-2 to TRBJ1-1; D ambiguous. Germline CDR1 and CDR2: SGHAT and FQNNGV. This CDR3 region has 14 residues.

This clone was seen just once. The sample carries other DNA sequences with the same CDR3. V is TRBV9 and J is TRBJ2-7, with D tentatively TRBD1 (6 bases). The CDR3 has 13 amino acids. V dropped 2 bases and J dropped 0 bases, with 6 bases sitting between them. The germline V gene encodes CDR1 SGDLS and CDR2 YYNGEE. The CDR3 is CASSVDSSYEQYF. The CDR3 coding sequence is TGTGCCAGCAGCGTGGACAGCTCCTACGAGCAGTACTTC.

The CDR3 here is CASSLFPGLVYNEQFF. The CDR3 DNA reads TGTGCCAGCAGCTTATTCCCGGGACTAGTTTACAATGAGCAGTTCTTC. V is TRBV11-2 and J is TRBJ2-1; 8 bases line up with TRBD2. Germline CDR1 is SGHAT and CDR2 is FQNNGV. The CDR3 sequence is 16 residues long. Trimming removed 2 bases from V and 4 bases from J; junction bases left unmatched: 7.

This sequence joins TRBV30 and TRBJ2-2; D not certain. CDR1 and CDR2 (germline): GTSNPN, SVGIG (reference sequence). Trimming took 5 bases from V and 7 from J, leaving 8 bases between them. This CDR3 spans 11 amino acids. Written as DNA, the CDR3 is TGTGCCTGGGGTAAACACGGGGAGCTGTTTTTT. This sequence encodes CAWGKHGELFF. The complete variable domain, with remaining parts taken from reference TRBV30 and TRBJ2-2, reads SQTIHQWPATLVQPVGSPLSLECTVEGTSNPNLYWYRQAAGRGLQLLFYSVGIGQISSEVPQNLSASRPQDRQFILSSKKLLLSDSGFYLCAWGKHGELFFGEGSRLTVL.

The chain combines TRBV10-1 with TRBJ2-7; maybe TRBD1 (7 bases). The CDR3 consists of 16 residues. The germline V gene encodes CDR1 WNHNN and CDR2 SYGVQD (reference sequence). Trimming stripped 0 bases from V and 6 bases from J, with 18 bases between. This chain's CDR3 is CASSESGSGGSVEQYF. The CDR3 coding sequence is TGCGCCAGCAGTGAGTCCGGGTCAGGGGGGTCGGTCGAGCAGTACTTC.

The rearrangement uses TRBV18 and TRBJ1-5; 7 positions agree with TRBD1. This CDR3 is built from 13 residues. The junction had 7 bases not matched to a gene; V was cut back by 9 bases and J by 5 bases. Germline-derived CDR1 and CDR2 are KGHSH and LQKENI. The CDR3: CASRQGRDQPQHF. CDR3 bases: TGTGCCAGTCGACAGGGAAGGGATCAGCCCCAGCATTTT.

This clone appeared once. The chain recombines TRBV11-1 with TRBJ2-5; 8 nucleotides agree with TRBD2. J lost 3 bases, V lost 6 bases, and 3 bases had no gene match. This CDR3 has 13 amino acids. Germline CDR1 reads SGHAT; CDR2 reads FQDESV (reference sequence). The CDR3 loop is CASRPGGEETQYF. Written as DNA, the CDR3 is TGTGCCAGCAGACCGGGGGGGGAAGAGACCCAGTACTTC.

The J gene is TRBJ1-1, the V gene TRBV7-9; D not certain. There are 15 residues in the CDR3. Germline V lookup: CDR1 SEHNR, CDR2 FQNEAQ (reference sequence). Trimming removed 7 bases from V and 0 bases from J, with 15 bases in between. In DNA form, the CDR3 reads TGTGCCAGCACCTCGGGAGACGGTTTGAACACTGAAGCTTTCTTT. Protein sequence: CASTSGDGLNTEAFF.

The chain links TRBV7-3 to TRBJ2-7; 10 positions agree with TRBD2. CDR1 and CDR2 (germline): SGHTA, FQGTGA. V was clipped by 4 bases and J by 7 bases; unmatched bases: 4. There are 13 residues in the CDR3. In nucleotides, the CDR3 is TGTGCCAGCAGCTCGACTAGCGGGCGGGAGCAGTACTTC. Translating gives CASSSTSGREQYF.

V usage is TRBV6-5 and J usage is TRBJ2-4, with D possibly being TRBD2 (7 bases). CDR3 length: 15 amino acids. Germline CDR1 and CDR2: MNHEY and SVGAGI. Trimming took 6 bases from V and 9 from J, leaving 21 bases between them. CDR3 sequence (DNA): TGTGCCAGCAGAGGGGGGGGCCGGAGGGTTCCCATTCAGTACTTC. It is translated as CASRGGGRRVPIQYF.

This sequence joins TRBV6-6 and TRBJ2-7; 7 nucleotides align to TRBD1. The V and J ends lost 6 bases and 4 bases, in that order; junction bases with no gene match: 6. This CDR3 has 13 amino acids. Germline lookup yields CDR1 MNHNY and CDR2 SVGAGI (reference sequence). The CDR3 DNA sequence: TGTGCCAGCAGCCGCAAACAGGGGTACGAGCAGTACTTC. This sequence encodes CASSRKQGYEQYF.